This TCR beta chain was recorded in a study of blood T cell repertoires in COVID-19. The table lists this clone with a count of one. Individuals drawn from around 25 US areas were about 18 to 100 years old. In the authors' methods: Reference gene primer amplification yielded estimated nucleated cell counts. Produced via immunoSEQ multiplex PCR; TCRdb's table is partial and in-frame only. V and J calls and clone size are those listed in that table; D and trimming were worked out from the DNA. This sample has approximately 250,000 clones; more than 75% occur once, and the top ten carry 2%. The receptor's source is a woman in her fifties or sixties in a cohort exposed to, infected with or recovered from COVID-19 (not recorded which). The specimen was PBMCs or T cells enriched from blood (not recorded which).

The CDR3 nucleotides are TGTGCCAGCAGCCGACAGGGACTTTACCAAGAGACCCAGTACTTC. Translation gives CASSRQGLYQETQYF. The V call is TRBV6-5, the J call TRBJ2-5, with a possible D match to TRBD1 (7 bases). Germline values: CDR1 MNHEY, CDR2 SVGAGI. This CDR3 is 15 amino acids long. V was cut by 6 bases and J by 0 bases, with 14 bases left in between.